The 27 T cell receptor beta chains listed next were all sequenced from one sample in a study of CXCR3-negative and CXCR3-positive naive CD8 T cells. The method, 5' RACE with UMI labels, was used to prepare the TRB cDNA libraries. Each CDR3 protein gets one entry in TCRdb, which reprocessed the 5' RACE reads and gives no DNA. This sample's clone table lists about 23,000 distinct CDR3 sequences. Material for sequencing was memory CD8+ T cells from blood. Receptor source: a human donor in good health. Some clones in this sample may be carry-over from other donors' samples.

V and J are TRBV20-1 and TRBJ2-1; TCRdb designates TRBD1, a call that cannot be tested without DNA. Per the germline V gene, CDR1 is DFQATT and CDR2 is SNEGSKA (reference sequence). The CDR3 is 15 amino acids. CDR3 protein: CSATPRGSSYNEQFF.

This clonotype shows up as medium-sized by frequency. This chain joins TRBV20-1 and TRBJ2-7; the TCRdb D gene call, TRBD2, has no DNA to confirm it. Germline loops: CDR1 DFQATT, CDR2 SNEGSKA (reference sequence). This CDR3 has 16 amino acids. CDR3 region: CSARGLAGRSSYEQYF.

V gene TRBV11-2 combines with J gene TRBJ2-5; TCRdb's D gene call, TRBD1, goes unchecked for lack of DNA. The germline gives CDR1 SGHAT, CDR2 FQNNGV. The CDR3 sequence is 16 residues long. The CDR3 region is CASHRGLSESKETQYF.

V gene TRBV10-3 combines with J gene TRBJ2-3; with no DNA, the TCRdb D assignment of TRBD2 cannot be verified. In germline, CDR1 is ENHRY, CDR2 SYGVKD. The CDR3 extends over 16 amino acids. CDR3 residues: CAISEQSGAWEDTQYF.

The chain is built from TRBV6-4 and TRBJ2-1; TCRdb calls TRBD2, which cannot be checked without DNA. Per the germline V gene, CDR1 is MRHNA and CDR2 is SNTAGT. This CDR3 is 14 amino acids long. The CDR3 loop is CASSDGGAGNEQFF.

The CDR3 here is CSVEESGSTYEQYF. V is TRBV29-1 and J is TRBJ2-7. Germline CDR1 and CDR2: SQVTM and ANQGSEA. The CDR3 has 14 amino acids.

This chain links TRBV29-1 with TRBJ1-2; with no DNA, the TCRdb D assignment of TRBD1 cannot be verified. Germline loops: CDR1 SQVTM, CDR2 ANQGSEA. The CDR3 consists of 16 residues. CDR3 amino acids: CSVDPQIDLGPYGYTF.

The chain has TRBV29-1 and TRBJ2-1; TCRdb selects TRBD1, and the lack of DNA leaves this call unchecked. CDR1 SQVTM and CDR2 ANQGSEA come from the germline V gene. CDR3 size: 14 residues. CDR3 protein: CSVEGQVNQDEQFF.

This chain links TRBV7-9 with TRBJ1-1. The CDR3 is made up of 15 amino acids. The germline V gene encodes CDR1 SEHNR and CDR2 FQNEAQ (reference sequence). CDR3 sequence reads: CASSLWLEQFTEAFF.

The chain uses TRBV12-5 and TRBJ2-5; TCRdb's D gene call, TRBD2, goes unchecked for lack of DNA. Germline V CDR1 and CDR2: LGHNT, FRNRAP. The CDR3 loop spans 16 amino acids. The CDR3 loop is CASGLVQGPNPKTQYF.

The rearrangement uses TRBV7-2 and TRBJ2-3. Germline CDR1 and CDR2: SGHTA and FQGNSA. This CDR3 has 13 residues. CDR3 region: CASSLVSTDTQYF.

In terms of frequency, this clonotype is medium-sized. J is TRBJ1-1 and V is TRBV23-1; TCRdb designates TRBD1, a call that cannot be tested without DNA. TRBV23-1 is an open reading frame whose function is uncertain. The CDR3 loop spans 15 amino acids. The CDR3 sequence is CASSQSQQANTEAFF.

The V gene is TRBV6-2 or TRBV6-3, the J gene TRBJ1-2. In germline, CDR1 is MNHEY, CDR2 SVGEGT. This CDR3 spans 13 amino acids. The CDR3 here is CASSLTENYGYTF.

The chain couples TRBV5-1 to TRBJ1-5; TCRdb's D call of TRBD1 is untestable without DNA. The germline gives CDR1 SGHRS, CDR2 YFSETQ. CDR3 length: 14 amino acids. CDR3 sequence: CASSPDRSGQPQHF.

The chain's CDR3 is CASRKSSYNEQFF. The genes are TRBV28 and TRBJ2-1. The CDR3 sequence is 13 residues long. Germline V gene data show CDR1 as MDHEN and CDR2 as SYDVKM.

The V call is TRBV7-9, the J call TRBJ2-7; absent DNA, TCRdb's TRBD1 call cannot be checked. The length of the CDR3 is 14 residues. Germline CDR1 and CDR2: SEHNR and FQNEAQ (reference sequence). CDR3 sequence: CASSSRDRVYEQYF.

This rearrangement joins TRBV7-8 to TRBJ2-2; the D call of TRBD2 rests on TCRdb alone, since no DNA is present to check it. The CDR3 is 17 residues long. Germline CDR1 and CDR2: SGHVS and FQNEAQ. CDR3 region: CASSPNLAGAGTGELFF.

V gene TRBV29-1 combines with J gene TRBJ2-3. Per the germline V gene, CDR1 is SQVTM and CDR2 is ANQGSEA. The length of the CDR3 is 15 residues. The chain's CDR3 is CSVETSAGVTDTQYF.

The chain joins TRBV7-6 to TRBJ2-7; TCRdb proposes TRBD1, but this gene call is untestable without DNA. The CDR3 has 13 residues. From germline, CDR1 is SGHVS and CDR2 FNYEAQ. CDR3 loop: CASSLAAGSEQYF.

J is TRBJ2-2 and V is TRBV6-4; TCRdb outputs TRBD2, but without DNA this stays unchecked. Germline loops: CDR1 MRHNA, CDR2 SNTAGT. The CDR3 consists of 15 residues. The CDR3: CASSRTSGNTGELFF.

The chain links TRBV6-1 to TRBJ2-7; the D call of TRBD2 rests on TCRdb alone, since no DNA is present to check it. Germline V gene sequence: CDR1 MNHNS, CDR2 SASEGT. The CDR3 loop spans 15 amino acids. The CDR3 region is CASTQRTSGLYEQYF.

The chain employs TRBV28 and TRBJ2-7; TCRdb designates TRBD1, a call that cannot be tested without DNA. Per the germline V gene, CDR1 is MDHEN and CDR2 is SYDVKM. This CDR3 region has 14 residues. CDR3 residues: CASSPGLTTYEQYF.

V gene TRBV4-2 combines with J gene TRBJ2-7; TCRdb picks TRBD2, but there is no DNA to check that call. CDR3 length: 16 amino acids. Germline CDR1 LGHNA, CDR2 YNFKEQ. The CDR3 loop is CASSEEWTSGSYEQYF.

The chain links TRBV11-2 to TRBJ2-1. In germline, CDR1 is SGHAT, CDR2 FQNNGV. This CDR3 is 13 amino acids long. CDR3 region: CASSLVAYNEQFF.

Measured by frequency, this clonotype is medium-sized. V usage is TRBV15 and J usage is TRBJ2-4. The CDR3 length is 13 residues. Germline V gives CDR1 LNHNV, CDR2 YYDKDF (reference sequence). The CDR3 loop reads CATSQGEQNIQYF.

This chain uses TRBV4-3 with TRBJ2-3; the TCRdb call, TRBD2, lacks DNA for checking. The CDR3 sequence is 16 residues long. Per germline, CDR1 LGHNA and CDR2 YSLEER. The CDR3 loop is CASSQRLAGEGDTQYF.

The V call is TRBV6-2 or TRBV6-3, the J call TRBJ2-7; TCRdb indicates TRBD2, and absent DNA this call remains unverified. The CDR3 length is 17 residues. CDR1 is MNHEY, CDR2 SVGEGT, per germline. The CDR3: CATAWLAGGPVSYEQYF.